The entry that follows covers one TCR beta chain sequence. This clonotype was picked up many times. No cognate antigen has been identified for it. Base qualities are not provided; no much larger clone lies one nucleotide away. TCR cDNA was synthesized by 5'RACE template switching, through which a universal primer site and unique molecular identifiers were introduced. Priming of cDNA synthesis was performed from both the TCR alpha and TCR beta constant segments. Library amplification involved two PCR steps, and the second step added sample barcodes and sequencing adapters. Sequencing of libraries was done on Illumina HiSeq 2500 (2x100 bp) or NovaSeq (2x150 bp). As for how the authors treated the data: Demultiplexing of reads and collapsing into UMI consensus sequences were performed with MIGEC, and V(D)J alignment was carried out with MiXCR. Vaccine-responding clonotypes were defined with edgeR using replicate PBMC samples, requiring FDR below 0.01 and a log2 fold change above 5 up to day 15. CD4 or CD8 identity was assigned to each bulk clonotype according to whether the clonotype was present at higher abundance in the sequenced CD4 repertoire or the sequenced CD8 repertoire. TCRdb itself trimmed the public reads at Q25 with fastp, ran MiXCR and retained productive beta chains. Identical CDR3 proteins give one entry, which carries the most common genes and DNA. The V and J calls here are based on TCRdb, not the publication. The sample contains more than 55,000 distinct CDR3 sequences, about 7.8% of them found a single time. The ten largest clones take up 36% of the sample.

The source of the sample is a study of T cells after yellow fever vaccination (dated by TCRdb to about 2019). Regarding the complete study: Libraries from fractions with low cell numbers were prepared with the SMART-Seq v4 Ultra Low Input RNA kit. To follow T-cell clones before and after both primary and booster YFV17D yellow fever vaccination, bulk TCR alpha and beta repertoires underwent longitudinal sequencing. Bulk PBMC replicates and cell subsets were isolated from blood drawn at multiple timepoints before and after both primary and secondary immunization. Two healthy male donors, one aged 18 to 30 and one aged 30 to 40 years, were included in the cohort.

Here is what the overall study found, with its caveats: Computational filtering was needed because FACS-sorted repertoires could contain abundant contaminating clonotypes from the bulk population. A small fraction of clonotypes showed up in both the CD4 and CD8 compartments, probably as a result of convergent recombination. Compared with the primary T-cell response, the secondary T-cell response was faster but weaker, reaching its peak on day 5 rather than on day 15. Only a couple of donors were included in the study, so the extent to which the findings can be generalized is limited. After the booster, most clones that had expanded after primary vaccination were detected again (approximately 96% of CD4 and around nine tenths of CD8), suggesting broad maintenance of memory.

The junction carries 8 bases between V and J, which are trimmed by 5 bases and 4 bases respectively. Measured from the cysteine to the phenylalanine, the CDR3 is 12 residues long. The kept DNA is CDR3 alone, 36 bases in frame from the first base. Explained via the paper, the treatment or condition label denotes: live attenuated yellow fever vaccine strain. PBMCs were isolated from peripheral blood using a standard Ficoll-Paque protocol. CD4 and CD8 T-cell fractions were isolated with Dynabeads CD4 and CD8 positive selection kits. TriZol was used to extract RNA from bulk PBMCs, CD4 and CD8 fractions, and dextramer-positive and dextramer-negative fractions.

The material sequenced was CD8+ T cells sorted from PBMCs, taken 15 days after the yellow fever booster vaccination. The sequence derives from a man aged 25-45 years who received the YFV17D yellow fever vaccine. The chain employs TRBV12-3 or TRBV12-4 and TRBJ1-1, with no reliable assignment of the D segment. The CDR3 has the sequence CASSTVGTEAFF. The DNA is as follows: TGTGCCAGCAGTACGGTGGGCACTGAAGCTTTCTTT.